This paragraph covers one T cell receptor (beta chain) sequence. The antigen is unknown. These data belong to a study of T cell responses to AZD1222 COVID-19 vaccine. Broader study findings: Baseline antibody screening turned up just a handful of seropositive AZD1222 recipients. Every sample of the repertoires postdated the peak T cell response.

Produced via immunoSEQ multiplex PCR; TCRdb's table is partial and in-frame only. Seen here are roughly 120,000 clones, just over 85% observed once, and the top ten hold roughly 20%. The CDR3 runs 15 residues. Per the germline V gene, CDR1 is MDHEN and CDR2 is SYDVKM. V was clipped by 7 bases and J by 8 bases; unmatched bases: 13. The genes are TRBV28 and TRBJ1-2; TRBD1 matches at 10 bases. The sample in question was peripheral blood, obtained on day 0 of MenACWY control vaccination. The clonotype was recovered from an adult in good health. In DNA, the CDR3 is TGTGCCAGCACCGCAGGGACAGGGGCTCGGAGGGGCTACACCTTC. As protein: CASTAGTGARRGYTF.